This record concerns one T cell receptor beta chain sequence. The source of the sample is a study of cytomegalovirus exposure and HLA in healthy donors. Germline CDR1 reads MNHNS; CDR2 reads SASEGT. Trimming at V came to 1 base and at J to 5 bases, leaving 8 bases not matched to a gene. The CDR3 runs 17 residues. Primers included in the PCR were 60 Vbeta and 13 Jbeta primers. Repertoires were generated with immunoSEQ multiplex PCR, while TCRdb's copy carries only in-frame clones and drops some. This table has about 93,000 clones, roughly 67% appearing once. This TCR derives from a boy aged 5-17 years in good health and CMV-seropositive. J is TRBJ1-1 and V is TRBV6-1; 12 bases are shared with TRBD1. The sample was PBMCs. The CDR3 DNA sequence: TGTGCCAGCAGTGAAGTTCGGGGACAGGGGGCGAGGACTGAAGCTTTCTTT. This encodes CASSEVRGQGARTEAFF.